Listed below are T cell receptor beta chains from one sample, sequenced in a study of B cell selection in AIRE deficiency. The method was immunoSEQ multiplex PCR; TCRdb's version includes in-frame clones alone and lacks a portion of them. Here the sample spans approximately 24,000 clones, 95% to 97% being singletons. The sample was CD4+CD127+ conventional T cells sorted from PBMCs. The receptors shown here come from a human donor in good health. Each CDR3 is given with its conserved first and last residue. The D gene is left open where the match is weak. Clone size is not always given. Where it is, it says once, few, many or a class for expanded clones.

clone_size: NA; j_call: TRBJ1-5; d_call: TRBD1; v_call: TRBV18; cdr3_aa: CASSLQGASNQPQHF; cdr3_nt: TGTGCCAGCTCGCTACAGGGGGCTAGCAATCAGCCCCAGCATTTT
clone_size: NA; j_call: TRBJ2-2; d_call: TRBD1; v_call: TRBV6-6; cdr3_aa: CASRGGTGATGELFF; cdr3_nt: TGTGCCAGCAGAGGTGGGACAGGGGCCACCGGGGAGCTGTTTTTT
clone_size: NA; j_call: TRBJ1-1; d_call: NA; v_call: TRBV9; cdr3_aa: CASSFVPGSGEAFF; cdr3_nt: TGTGCCAGCAGCTTCGTCCCCGGGAGTGGTGAAGCTTTCTTT
clone_size: NA; j_call: TRBJ2-7; d_call: NA; v_call: TRBV2; cdr3_aa: CASSASGYEQYF; cdr3_nt: TGTGCCAGCAGTGCGTCAGGGTACGAGCAGTACTTC
clone_size: NA; j_call: TRBJ1-4; d_call: TRBD1; v_call: TRBV19; cdr3_aa: CASSTLRTGGDEKLFF; cdr3_nt: TGTGCCAGTAGTACCCTTCGGACAGGGGGCGACGAAAAACTGTTTTTT
clone_size: NA; j_call: TRBJ1-1; d_call: TRBD1; v_call: TRBV19; cdr3_aa: CASSIDRGRSEAFF; cdr3_nt: TGTGCCAGTAGTATCGACAGGGGTCGATCTGAAGCTTTCTTT
clone_size: NA; j_call: TRBJ2-5; d_call: NA; v_call: TRBV18; cdr3_aa: CASSPLITGSQETQYF; cdr3_nt: TGTGCCAGCTCACCACTTATAACAGGGAGCCAAGAGACCCAGTACTTC
clone_size: NA; j_call: TRBJ2-3; d_call: TRBD1; v_call: TRBV11-3; cdr3_aa: CASSTRTGISTDTQYF; cdr3_nt: TGTGCCAGCAGCACCCGGACAGGTATAAGCACAGATACGCAGTATTTT
clone_size: once; j_call: TRBJ1-6; d_call: TRBD1; v_call: TRBV7-3; cdr3_aa: CASSLTGQGAGNSPLHF; cdr3_nt: TGTGCCAGCAGCTTAACTGGACAGGGGGCTGGTAATTCACCCCTCCACTTT
clone_size: few; j_call: TRBJ1-6; d_call: NA; v_call: TRBV11-2; cdr3_aa: CASSLDRAGPPLHF; cdr3_nt: TGTGCCAGCAGCTTGGACCGGGCGGGTCCACCCCTCCACTTT
clone_size: NA; j_call: TRBJ2-7; d_call: TRBD2; v_call: TRBV12-5; cdr3_aa: CASGLVFGTSGRREQYF; cdr3_nt: TGTGCTAGTGGTTTGGTATTCGGGACTAGCGGACGCCGGGAGCAGTACTTC
clone_size: NA; j_call: TRBJ1-1; d_call: NA; v_call: TRBV10-2; cdr3_aa: CASSEPRATGRNTEAFF; cdr3_nt: TGCGCCAGCAGTGAGCCGAGAGCTACAGGACGGAACACTGAAGCTTTCTTT
clone_size: NA; j_call: TRBJ1-5; d_call: NA; v_call: TRBV6-1; cdr3_aa: CASSDHTAISNQPQHF; cdr3_nt: TGTGCCAGCAGTGACCATACAGCGATTAGCAATCAGCCCCAGCATTTT
clone_size: NA; j_call: TRBJ2-7; d_call: NA; v_call: TRBV6-5; cdr3_aa: CASGEGVHYEQYF; cdr3_nt: TGTGCCAGCGGGGAAGGGGTCCACTACGAGCAGTACTTC
clone_size: NA; j_call: TRBJ1-3; d_call: NA; v_call: TRBV7-2; cdr3_aa: CASSLDRAAGNTIYF; cdr3_nt: TGTGCCAGCAGCTTAGACAGGGCGGCTGGAAACACCATATATTTT
clone_size: NA; j_call: TRBJ2-5; d_call: NA; v_call: TRBV7-6; cdr3_aa: CASSLAGGGETQYF; cdr3_nt: TGTGCCAGCAGCTTAGCTGGGGGCGGCGAGACCCAGTACTTC
clone_size: NA; j_call: TRBJ1-1; d_call: NA; v_call: TRBV5-1; cdr3_aa: CASSLEGLQGAEAFF; cdr3_nt: TGCGCCAGCAGCTTGGAAGGGCTTCAAGGGGCTGAAGCTTTCTTT
clone_size: NA; j_call: TRBJ2-3; d_call: NA; v_call: TRBV6-6; cdr3_aa: CASSRTPDTQYF; cdr3_nt: TGTGCCAGCAGCCGAACACCAGATACGCAGTATTTT
clone_size: NA; j_call: TRBJ2-1; d_call: TRBD1; v_call: TRBV4-1; cdr3_aa: CASSQDDAGQGKYNEQFF; cdr3_nt: TGCGCCAGCAGCCAAGATGACGCAGGACAGGGTAAATACAATGAGCAGTTCTTC
clone_size: NA; j_call: TRBJ2-5; d_call: TRBD2; v_call: TRBV6-6; cdr3_aa: CASSFSSGGRETQYF; cdr3_nt: TGTGCCAGCAGTTTCTCAAGCGGGGGGCGGGAGACCCAGTACTTC
clone_size: NA; j_call: TRBJ1-2; d_call: TRBD1; v_call: TRBV2; cdr3_aa: CASRGQGLYGYTF; cdr3_nt: TGTGCCAGCAGGGGACAGGGACTCTATGGCTACACCTTC
clone_size: NA; j_call: TRBJ2-5; d_call: NA; v_call: TRBV6-1; cdr3_aa: CASSDPGAPPYQETQYF; cdr3_nt: TGTGCCAGCAGTGATCCAGGGGCCCCACCGTACCAAGAGACCCAGTACTTC
clone_size: once; j_call: TRBJ2-3; d_call: NA; v_call: TRBV7-2; cdr3_aa: CASSAALVDTQYF; cdr3_nt: TGTGCCAGCAGCGCCGCTCTTGTGGATACGCAGTATTTT
clone_size: NA; j_call: TRBJ1-3; d_call: NA; v_call: TRBV18; cdr3_aa: CASSPEENTIYF; cdr3_nt: TGTGCCAGCTCACCGGAAGAGAACACCATATATTTT
clone_size: once; j_call: TRBJ2-1; d_call: NA; v_call: TRBV19; cdr3_aa: CASSNGPGLYSYNEQFF; cdr3_nt: TGTGCCAGTAGTAATGGCCCCGGACTATATTCCTACAATGAGCAGTTCTTC
clone_size: NA; j_call: TRBJ2-1; d_call: TRBD1; v_call: TRBV5-1; cdr3_aa: CASSLVPGTGGRNEQFF; cdr3_nt: TGCGCCAGCAGCTTGGTCCCCGGGACAGGGGGAAGGAATGAGCAGTTCTTC
clone_size: NA; j_call: TRBJ2-1; d_call: TRBD1; v_call: TRBV19; cdr3_aa: CASSIRQGRSSYNEQFF; cdr3_nt: TGTGCCAGTAGTATTAGACAGGGACGGAGCTCCTACAATGAGCAGTTCTTC
clone_size: NA; j_call: TRBJ1-4; d_call: NA; v_call: TRBV5-1; cdr3_aa: CASSLTGRTNEKLFF; cdr3_nt: TGCGCCAGCAGCTTAACAGGGAGAACTAATGAAAAACTGTTTTTT
clone_size: NA; j_call: TRBJ1-5; d_call: TRBD1; v_call: TRBV10-3; cdr3_aa: CAISADRGGNQPQHF; cdr3_nt: TGTGCCATCAGTGCCGACAGGGGTGGCAATCAGCCCCAGCATTTT
clone_size: NA; j_call: TRBJ2-4; d_call: NA; v_call: TRBV6-5; cdr3_aa: CASSYSDSDIQYF; cdr3_nt: TGTGCCAGCAGTTACTCCGACTCGGACATTCAGTACTTC
clone_size: once; j_call: TRBJ2-5; d_call: NA; v_call: TRBV7-2; cdr3_aa: CASSLGEETQYF; cdr3_nt: TGTGCCAGCAGCTTAGGAGAGGAGACCCAGTACTTC
clone_size: once; j_call: TRBJ1-2; d_call: NA; v_call: TRBV19; cdr3_aa: CASSTTTGSYGYTF; cdr3_nt: TGTGCCAGTAGTACCACCACAGGGAGCTATGGCTACACCTTC
clone_size: once; j_call: TRBJ2-7; d_call: NA; v_call: TRBV5-1; cdr3_aa: CASSLGNYEQYF; cdr3_nt: TGCGCCAGCAGCTTGGGTAACTACGAGCAGTACTTC
clone_size: NA; j_call: TRBJ2-3; d_call: NA; v_call: TRBV14; cdr3_aa: CASSQDWGGGSTDTQYF; cdr3_nt: TGTGCCAGCAGCCAAGATTGGGGCGGAGGTAGCACAGATACGCAGTATTTT
clone_size: NA; j_call: TRBJ2-3; d_call: NA; v_call: TRBV5-1; cdr3_aa: CASSSLFGGGTDTQYF; cdr3_nt: TGCGCCAGCAGCTCCCTATTCGGCGGGGGCACAGATACGCAGTATTTT
clone_size: NA; j_call: TRBJ2-3; d_call: TRBD2; v_call: TRBV5-4; cdr3_aa: CASSLAGLAGADTQYF; cdr3_nt: TGTGCCAGCAGCTTGGCAGGTCTAGCGGGGGCAGATACGCAGTATTTT
clone_size: NA; j_call: TRBJ2-7; d_call: TRBD2; v_call: TRBV6-6; cdr3_aa: CASSTSGGSSYEQYF; cdr3_nt: TGTGCCAGCAGTACTAGCGGGGGAAGCTCCTACGAGCAGTACTTC
clone_size: NA; j_call: TRBJ2-5; d_call: TRBD2; v_call: TRBV10-3; cdr3_aa: CAISTGASGFQETQYF; cdr3_nt: TGTGCCATCTCTACTGGGGCTAGCGGTTTTCAAGAGACCCAGTACTTC
clone_size: NA; j_call: TRBJ1-1; d_call: TRBD1; v_call: TRBV18; cdr3_aa: CASSADRMNTEAFF; cdr3_nt: TGTGCCAGCTCAGCGGACAGGATGAACACTGAAGCTTTCTTT
clone_size: NA; j_call: TRBJ2-7; d_call: NA; v_call: TRBV5-1; cdr3_aa: CASSLRASYEQYF; cdr3_nt: TGCGCCAGCAGCTTAAGAGCATCCTACGAGCAGTACTTC
clone_size: NA; j_call: TRBJ2-3; d_call: TRBD2; v_call: TRBV6-1; cdr3_aa: CASSELGGSSTDTQYF; cdr3_nt: TGTGCCAGCAGTGAATTGGGGGGGTCTAGCACAGATACGCAGTATTTT
clone_size: NA; j_call: TRBJ2-5; d_call: TRBD2; v_call: TRBV2; cdr3_aa: CASSKSGGLEETQYF; cdr3_nt: TGTGCCAGCAGTAAAAGCGGGGGGCTAGAAGAGACCCAGTACTTC
clone_size: once; j_call: TRBJ1-6; d_call: NA; v_call: TRBV7-2; cdr3_aa: CASSRGETSSYNSPLHF; cdr3_nt: TGTGCCAGCAGCCGTGGGGAGACGAGCTCCTATAATTCACCCCTCCACTTT
clone_size: once; j_call: TRBJ2-2; d_call: NA; v_call: TRBV29-1; cdr3_aa: CSVDLQGNTGELFF; cdr3_nt: TGCAGCGTTGACCTACAGGGGAACACCGGGGAGCTGTTTTTT
clone_size: NA; j_call: TRBJ2-5; d_call: TRBD2; v_call: TRBV10-3; cdr3_aa: CAISEPGLAEETQYF; cdr3_nt: TGTGCCATCAGTGAGCCGGGACTAGCGGAAGAGACCCAGTACTTC
clone_size: NA; j_call: TRBJ2-7; d_call: NA; v_call: TRBV5-1; cdr3_aa: CASSPGTRGGRAYEQYF; cdr3_nt: TGCGCCAGCAGCCCCGGGACAAGGGGAGGCCGCGCCTACGAGCAGTACTTC
clone_size: NA; j_call: TRBJ2-7; d_call: NA; v_call: TRBV18; cdr3_aa: CASSYTGLPEQYF; cdr3_nt: TGTGCCAGCTCATATACAGGGTTACCCGAGCAGTACTTC
clone_size: NA; j_call: TRBJ2-2; d_call: NA; v_call: TRBV2; cdr3_aa: CAIRGAINTGELFF; cdr3_nt: TGTGCCATCAGGGGGGCAATTAACACCGGGGAGCTGTTTTTT
clone_size: NA; j_call: TRBJ1-2; d_call: NA; v_call: TRBV5-6; cdr3_aa: CASSLRGLILIYGYTF; cdr3_nt: TGTGCCAGCAGCTTAAGGGGTCTCATCTTAATCTATGGCTACACCTTC
clone_size: NA; j_call: TRBJ1-5; d_call: NA; v_call: TRBV30; cdr3_aa: CAWSTLGDQPQHF; cdr3_nt: TGTGCCTGGAGTACGCTGGGGGACCAGCCCCAGCATTTT
clone_size: NA; j_call: TRBJ1-5; d_call: TRBD1; v_call: TRBV30; cdr3_aa: CAWSHKTGSRNQPQHF; cdr3_nt: TGTGCCTGGAGTCATAAGACAGGGTCGAGGAATCAGCCCCAGCATTTT